This T cell receptor (beta chain) was recovered during a study of OX40 agonist ivuxolimab in advanced cancers. Study summary: An anti-OX40 (CD134) antibody with agonistic activity, ivuxolimab, was administered to patients.

The length of the CDR3 is 13 residues. Germline V lookup: CDR1 SQVTM, CDR2 ANQGSEA. Trimming shortened V by 3 bases and J by 10 bases, and 18 bases separated the two germline ends. Study-wide results and limits: The mean number of expanded clones was higher in CD8+ T cells than in CD4+. At 0.1 to 3.0 mg/kg and by week 6, CD4+ and CD8+ T cells in the blood had expanded clonally.

Blood got drawn at baseline, again on cycle 4 day 1, and then on cycle 7 day 1. On this clone itself: What it recognizes is unknown.

Assay used: immunoSEQ multiplex PCR; TCRdb lists only in-frame clones, some missing. The sample shows under 45,000 clones, 74% of them seen only once. This material consisted of CD4+ or CD8+ T cells sorted from blood, taken in a trial of the OX40 agonist ivuxolimab. This clonotype was sampled from an adult with an advanced solid tumor such as melanoma, head and neck, liver or kidney cancer. The chain joins TRBV29-1 to TRBJ1-2; tentatively, D is TRBD1 (6 bases). The CDR3 region is CSVDIQGIGDYTF. For the CDR3, the DNA is TGCAGCGTTGATATACAGGGAATAGGCGACTACACCTTC.